The 5 T cell receptor beta chains below were found in one sample sequenced in a study of radiotherapy plus CTLA-4 blockade in lung cancer. Produced via immunoSEQ multiplex PCR; TCRdb's table is partial and in-frame only. The sample records 65,000 to 70,000 clones, 70% to 85% being singletons. The sample consisted of peripheral blood, taken from a patient treated with radiotherapy plus ipilimumab. Receptors originate from a human donor with non-small cell lung cancer who had a complete response to radiotherapy plus ipilimumab.

The genes are TRBV9 and TRBJ2-5, with TRBD2 identical over 11 bases. This CDR3 contains 15 residues. Per the germline V gene, CDR1 is SGDLS and CDR2 is YYNGEE. The V segment lost 2 bases and the J segment 4 bases; nucleotides outside the gene matches: 4. Written as DNA, the CDR3 is TGTGCCAGCAGCGTTGGGCTAGCGGGAGGAGAGACCCAGTACTTC. Encoded protein: CASSVGLAGGETQYF.

The chain carries TRBV6-6 and TRBJ1-4, with D possibly matching TRBD1 (6 bases). Per germline, CDR1 MNHNY and CDR2 SVGAGI (reference sequence). This CDR3 region has 15 residues. V was pared by 5 bases and J by 5 bases, with 15 bases between. DNA of the CDR3: TGTGCCAGCAGTCTTGGGGGGCAGCAGAATGAAAAACTGTTTTTT. It codes for CASSLGGQQNEKLFF.

The chain uses TRBV2 and TRBJ1-4, with 10 bases lining up with TRBD1. The CDR3 sequence is 14 residues long. V lost 8 bases to trimming and J lost 8 bases; unmatched junction nucleotides: 8. Germline CDR1 reads SNHLY; CDR2 reads FYNNEI. CDR3 region: CASEGTGAGEKLFF. The CDR3 DNA follows: TGTGCCAGCGAGGGGACAGGGGCAGGGGAAAAACTGTTTTTT.

The rearrangement links TRBV27 to TRBJ2-7; possibly TRBD1 for D (5 bases). The CDR3 runs to 14 residues. Germline CDR1 reads MNHEY; CDR2 reads SMNVEV (reference sequence). The ends were cut back, 5 bases at V and 0 bases at J, with 11 bases in the middle. In DNA, the CDR3 is TGTGCCAGCAGTAAGGGCAGGGACTCCTACGAGCAGTACGTC. It specifies CASSKGRDSYEQYV.

The chain joins TRBV6-5 to TRBJ1-1; 7 bases are a match to TRBD1. V was pared by 7 bases and J by 5 bases, with 10 bases of the junction left unmatched. This CDR3 is built from 14 residues. The germline CDR1 and CDR2 sequences are MNHEY and SVGAGI. The CDR3 DNA reads TGTGCCAGCAACTCACAGGGGCTGGAAACTGAAGCTTTCTTT. Translated: CASNSQGLETEAFF.